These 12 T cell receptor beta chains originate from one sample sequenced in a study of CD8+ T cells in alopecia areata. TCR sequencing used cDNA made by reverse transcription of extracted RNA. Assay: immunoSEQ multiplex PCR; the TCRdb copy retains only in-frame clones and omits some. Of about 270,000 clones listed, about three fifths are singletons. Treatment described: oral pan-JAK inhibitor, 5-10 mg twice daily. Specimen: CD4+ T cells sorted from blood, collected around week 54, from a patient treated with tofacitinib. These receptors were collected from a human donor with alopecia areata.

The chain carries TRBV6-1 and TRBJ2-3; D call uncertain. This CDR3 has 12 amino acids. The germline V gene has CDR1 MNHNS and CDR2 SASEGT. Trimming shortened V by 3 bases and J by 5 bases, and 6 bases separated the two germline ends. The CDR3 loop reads CASSDNGDTQYF. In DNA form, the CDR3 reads TGTGCCAGCAGTGATAATGGAGATACGCAGTATTTT.

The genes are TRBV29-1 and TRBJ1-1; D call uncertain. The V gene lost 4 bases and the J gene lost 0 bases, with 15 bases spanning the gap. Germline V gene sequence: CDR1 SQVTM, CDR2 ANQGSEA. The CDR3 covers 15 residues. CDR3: CSVAFLSGMNTEAFF. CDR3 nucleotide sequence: TGCAGCGTTGCCTTTTTGTCAGGCATGAACACTGAAGCTTTCTTT.

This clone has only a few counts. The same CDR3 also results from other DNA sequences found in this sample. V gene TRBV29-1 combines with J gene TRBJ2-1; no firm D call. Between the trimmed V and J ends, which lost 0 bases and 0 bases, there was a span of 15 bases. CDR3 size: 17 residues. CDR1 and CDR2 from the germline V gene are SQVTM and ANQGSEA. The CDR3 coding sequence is TGCAGCGTTGAAGATCCCGCTAGTTCGAGCTCCTACAATGAGCAGTTCTTC. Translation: CSVEDPASSSSYNEQFF.

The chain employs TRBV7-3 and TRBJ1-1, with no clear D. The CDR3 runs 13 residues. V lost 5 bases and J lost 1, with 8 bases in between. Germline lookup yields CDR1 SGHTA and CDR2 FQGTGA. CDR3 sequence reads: CASSTSGNTEAFF. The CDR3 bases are TGTGCCAGCAGCACCTCAGGGAACACTGAAGCTTTCTTT.

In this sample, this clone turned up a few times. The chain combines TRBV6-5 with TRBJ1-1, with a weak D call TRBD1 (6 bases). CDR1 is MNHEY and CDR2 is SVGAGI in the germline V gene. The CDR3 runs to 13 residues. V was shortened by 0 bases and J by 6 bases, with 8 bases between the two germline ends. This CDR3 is CASSYSGGPEAFF. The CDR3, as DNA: TGTGCCAGCAGTTACTCGGGGGGCCCTGAAGCTTTCTTT.

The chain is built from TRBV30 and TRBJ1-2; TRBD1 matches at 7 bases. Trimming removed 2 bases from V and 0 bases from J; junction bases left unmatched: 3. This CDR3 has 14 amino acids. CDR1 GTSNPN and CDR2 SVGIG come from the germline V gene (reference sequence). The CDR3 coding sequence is TGTGCCTGGAGTTTACAGGGGACTAACTATGGCTACACCTTC. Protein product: CAWSLQGTNYGYTF.

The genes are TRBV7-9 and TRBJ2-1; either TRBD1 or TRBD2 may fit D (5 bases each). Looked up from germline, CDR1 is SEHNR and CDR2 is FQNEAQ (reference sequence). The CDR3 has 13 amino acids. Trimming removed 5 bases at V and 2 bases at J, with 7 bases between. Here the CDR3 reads CASSEGPYNEQFF. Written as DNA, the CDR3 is TGTGCCAGCAGCGAGGGACCCTACAATGAGCAGTTCTTC.

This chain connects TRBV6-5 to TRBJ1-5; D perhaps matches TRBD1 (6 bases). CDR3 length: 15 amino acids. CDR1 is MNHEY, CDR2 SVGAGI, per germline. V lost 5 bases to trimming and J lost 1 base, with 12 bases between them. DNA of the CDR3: TGTGCCAGCAGTGCCCGGGGGGCCAGCAATCAGCCCCAGCATTTT. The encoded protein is CASSARGASNQPQHF.

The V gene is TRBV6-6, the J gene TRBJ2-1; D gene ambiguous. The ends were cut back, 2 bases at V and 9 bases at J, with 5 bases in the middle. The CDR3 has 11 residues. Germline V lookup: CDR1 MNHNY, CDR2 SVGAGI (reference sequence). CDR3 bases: TGTGCCAGCAGTTACCCGGGTGAGCAGTTCTTC. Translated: CASSYPGEQFF.

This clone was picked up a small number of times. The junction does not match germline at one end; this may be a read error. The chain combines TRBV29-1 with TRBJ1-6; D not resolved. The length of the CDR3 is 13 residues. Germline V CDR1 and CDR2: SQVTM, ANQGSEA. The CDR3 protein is CSVEEGSGSPLHF. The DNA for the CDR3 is TGCAGCGTGGAAGAGGGTTCCGGGTCACCCCTCCACTTT.

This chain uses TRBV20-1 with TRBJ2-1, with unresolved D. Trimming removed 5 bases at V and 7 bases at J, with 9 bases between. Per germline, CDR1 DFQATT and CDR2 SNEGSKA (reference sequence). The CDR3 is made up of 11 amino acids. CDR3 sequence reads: CSARRLNEQFF. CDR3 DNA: TGCAGTGCTCGCCGACTGAATGAGCAGTTCTTC.

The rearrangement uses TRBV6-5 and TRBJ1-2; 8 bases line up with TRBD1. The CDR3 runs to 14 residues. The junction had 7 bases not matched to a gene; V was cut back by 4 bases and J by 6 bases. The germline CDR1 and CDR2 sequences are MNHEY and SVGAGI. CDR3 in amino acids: CASSLAGGSHGYTF. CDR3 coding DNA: TGTGCCAGCAGTTTGGCAGGGGGCTCTCATGGCTACACCTTC.